This TCR beta chain was captured by sequencing in a study of long-term antiretroviral therapy in people with HIV. About the research overall: It was about a decade after the earliest samples that the 2015 immediate-ART recommendation appeared.

This clone came up once. Its antigen is undetermined. The CDR3 consists of 15 residues. Germline V gene sequence: CDR1 MNHEY, CDR2 SMNVEV (reference sequence). The germline V and J ends were trimmed by 0 bases and 3 bases, with 11 bases remaining between them. Study findings and constraints: Pre-ART clonal expansion yielded clones that dominated the repertoire at all time points. Transplant donor controls retained higher diversity, though diversity increased after ART.

Samples were assayed with immunoSEQ v3.0 at survey level. The repertoire was sequenced with immunoSEQ multiplex PCR; TCRdb's copy has only in-frame clones and lacks some. The sample lists about 33,000 clones; about 80% were seen once. Sequencing was performed on unsorted PBMCs, taken 2 years after starting antiretroviral therapy. This chain connects TRBV27 to TRBJ1-2; TRBD1 might be the D (5 bases). The origin of this receptor is a woman aged 45 to 65 with HIV. The CDR3 DNA is TGTGCCAGCAGTTTATCGGGGCAGGGCTACTATGGCTACACCTTC. It translates to CASSLSGQGYYGYTF.